This TCR beta chain was observed in a study of cytomegalovirus exposure and HLA in healthy donors. Overall study findings and caveats: CMV serostatus stood as the only immune exposure information on hand. Several of the most significant clusters were apparently associated with common viral pathogens in a later analysis. In a later analysis, a genetic analysis reported fewer productive-TCR N-insertions in an Asian-associated ancestry cluster than the cohort average.

Donors had nominal health at sampling but likely had unrecorded immune exposures. CDR1 and CDR2 from the germline V gene are SGHVS and FNYEAQ. The junction had 13 bases not matched to a gene; V was cut back by 5 bases and J by 5 bases. This CDR3 spans 17 amino acids. It was with 60 Vbeta and 13 Jbeta primers that the PCR ran. Repertoires were generated with immunoSEQ multiplex PCR, while TCRdb's copy carries only in-frame clones and drops some. The data contain about 220,000 clones, under 80% of them singletons. As concerns this clone: Its specificity is unknown.

The origin of this receptor is a woman aged 25 to 39 in good health and CMV-seronegative. This chain connects TRBV7-6 to TRBJ2-2; 8 bases map to TRBD2. The sequencing sample was made of PBMCs. The CDR3 loop reads CASSPVGGTRRTGELFF. CDR3 nucleotides: TGTGCCAGCAGCCCAGTGGGCGGGACTAGGCGGACCGGGGAGCTGTTTTTT.